The source of this TCR beta chain is a study of shared clonotypes between healthy human individuals (dated by TCRdb to the early 2020s). Broadly, across the study: The cohort comprised a couple of women and three men aged 18 to 49 years. To increase sequencing depth and limit assay-specific biases, TCR repertoire library preparation and sequencing were carried out by different laboratories using diverse techniques. To estimate repertoire size and how much clonotypes are shared between individuals, the study performed deep sequencing of blood TCR repertoires from 4 to 6 healthy adults. Each donor's leukapheresis produced roughly between roughly 0.94 and 9.5 billion PBMCs. For each donor, CD4 naive and CD4 memory were each run on three plates, CD8 naive on two plates, and CD8 memory on one plate. What the authors observed across the whole study: Only blood was sampled, and tissue TCR repertoires likely differ from those in blood. The genetic and exposure-history diversity represented was limited by the small number of donors. Incomplete sequencing was indicated by rarefaction of sorted-subset datasets, despite the large sequencing depth. When a few donors were compared, the shared fraction of clonotypes was roughly 5% for naive CD4, around 3.5% for naive CD8, roughly 2.5% for memory CD4, and approximately 0.4% for memory CD8. Pairwise subsampling indicated that sequencing depth was expected to affect the degree of clonotype sharing among donors. Naive subsets generally had larger estimated clonotype richness than memory subsets. Higher generation probabilities were observed for clonotypes shared by all four sorted-subset donors than for non-shared clonotypes.

V is cut by 2 bases and J by 3 bases, and the space between the germline ends is 16 bases. The CDR3 runs 16 residues from the cysteine to the phenylalanine. Of all the DNA, just the CDR3 is kept, 48 bases in frame from base 1. CDR1 LGHNA and CDR2 YSLEER were looked up in the germline V gene. This clone showed up just once. This clone's antigen is unknown. One base away there is no much larger clone; base qualities are not given. The donors were healthy, HIV-negative adults who had no recently reported acute infections or vaccinations. All donors were Caucasian adults living in Nashville, Tennessee, USA. CD4+ T cells were enriched through magnetic negative selection, after which naive cells were positively selected on CD45RA and the remaining negative fraction served as the memory subset. After blood collection by leukapheresis, PBMCs were isolated using Ficoll-Histopaque density gradient centrifugation and then cryopreserved in the vapor phase of liquid nitrogen. Analytical flow cytometry was used to check the purity and quantity of every magnetically sorted T cell population. Each sorted fraction had its genomic DNA isolated and then quantified by UV absorbance on a Nanodrop 2000c.

TCR CDR3 regions were amplified from genomic DNA by multiplex PCR using the deep immunoSEQ assay. Extracted genomic DNA from each cell subset was distributed evenly across all wells of several immunoSEQ 96-well plates, and each plate was treated as a replicate. Each replicate PCR for sorted subsets received roughly 200 ng genomic DNA, equal to some 32,000 T cell genomes. Purified libraries were measured with a Qubit 3.0 fluorometer, size-checked on a Bioanalyzer 2100, and measured again with the KAPA Library Quantification kit. Every immunoSEQ 96-well plate was sequenced on a separate single-read 150-cycle Illumina NextSeq 550 flow cell. The published analysis was carried out like this. Because the immunoSEQ output held only junctional sequences and lacked quality scores, the filtering could not match the filtering applied to full-length reads. To assign V/J genes and CDR3, sequences were annotated against IMGT germline references using PyIR, a Python wrapper for IgBLAST v1.9. Reads were removed for weak V/J assignments (E-value above 1e-6), missing CDR3, stop codons, out-of-frame junctions, or ambiguous translated residues. V3J clonotypes were defined as sequences sharing the same inferred V gene, J gene, and CDR3 amino acid sequence. Percentage overlap between repertoires was computed as shared unique clonotypes divided by the size of the smaller repertoire. Repertoire richness was assessed with RTK rarefaction, the Chao1 estimator, and Recon v2.1 estimates of unobserved clonotypes. Generation probabilities were computed with OLGA for all TCRbeta clonotypes obtained by the gDNA method from several donors. TCRdb took this table from immuneACCESS and kept in-frame rearrangements with V and J called. Such tables lack part of the clones; where checked against another copy, unresolved V genes explain under half of the gap, and the rest is unexplained. From that table come the V and J calls and clone size; the DNA was used to work out D and trimming. This sample has 2 million to 3 million clones in its table, and 93% of those were observed once. In total, the top ten clones hold 0.36% of the sample.

The TCR was taken from a young man in good health. Some clones in this sample may be carry-over from other donors' samples. The sample comprised naive CD4+ T cells from PBMCs. The sample's cell subset or site label, in plain terms: CD45RA+ positively selected. This sequence uses TRBV4-3 and TRBJ1-1; TRBD1 could be the D gene, as 6 bases match. The DNA is as follows: TGCGCCAGCAGCCAAATTATGGGGGCTGGGGACACTGAAGCTTTCTTT. It translates as CASSQIMGAGDTEAFF.